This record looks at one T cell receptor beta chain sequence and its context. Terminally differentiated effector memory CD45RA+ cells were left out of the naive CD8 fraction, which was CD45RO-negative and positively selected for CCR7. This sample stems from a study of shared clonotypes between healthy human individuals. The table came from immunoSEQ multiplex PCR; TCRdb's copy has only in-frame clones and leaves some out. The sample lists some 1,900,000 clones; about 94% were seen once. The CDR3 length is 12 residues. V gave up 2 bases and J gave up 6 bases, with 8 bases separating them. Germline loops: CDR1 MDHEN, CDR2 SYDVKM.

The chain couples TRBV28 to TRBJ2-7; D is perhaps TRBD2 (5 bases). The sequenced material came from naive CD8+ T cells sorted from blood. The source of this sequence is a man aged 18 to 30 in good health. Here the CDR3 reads CASSLEAGEQYF. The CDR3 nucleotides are TGTGCCAGCAGTTTAGAGGCGGGCGAGCAGTACTTC. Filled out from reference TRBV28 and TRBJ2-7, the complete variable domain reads DVKVTQSSRYLVKRTGEKVFLECVQDMDHENMFWYRQDPGLGLRLIYFSYDVKMKEKGDIPEGYSVSREKKERFSLILESASTNQTSMYLCASSLEAGEQYFGPGTRLTVT.